This T cell receptor (beta chain) emerged from a study of blood T cell repertoires in COVID-19. Study summary: Material from acute and convalescent COVID-19 was sourced from the United States, Italy and Spain. Sample material is recorded as cDNA or gDNA derived from T cells, B-cell-depleted T cells, or PBMCs.

This clone appeared a few times. Unmatched junction bases numbered 3, after V lost 5 bases and J lost 8 bases. Germline V gene lookup returns CDR1 KGHSH and CDR2 LQKENI. This CDR3 contains 13 residues. In the authors' methods: By means of reference gene primer amplification, nucleated cell counts were estimated. TCRdb keeps only in-frame clones here, not all; method: immunoSEQ multiplex PCR. V and J calls and clone size are those listed in that table; D and trimming were worked out from the DNA. Here the sample spans over 100,000 clones, about 79% being singletons. The receptor was derived from a woman between 70 and 85 years old with acute or convalescent COVID-19. This rearrangement joins TRBV18 to TRBJ1-6, with 7 bases identical to TRBD1. The sample comprised peripheral blood. Written as DNA, the CDR3 is TGTGCCAGCTCAAGCGACAGGGATTCACCCCTCCACTTT. Protein sequence: CASSSDRDSPLHF.